One and the same sample provided the 17 T cell receptor beta chains below, sequenced in a study of blood T cells in healthy people across ages. A second PCR, run for roughly 7 to 12 cycles, used a sample-barcoded 5' primer plus a J-beta primer mix. TCRdb called the 5' RACE reads again in MiXCR, with one record for every CDR3 protein. The data hold hundreds of thousands of distinct CDR3 sequences, with more than 55% observed a single time. Sequencing was performed on blood. The receptors shown here come from a man aged 40-50 years in good health.

The J gene is TRBJ1-6, the V gene TRBV27; D is ambiguous. Trimming removed 3 bases at V and 6 bases at J, with 12 bases between. Germline loops: CDR1 MNHEY, CDR2 SMNVEV (reference sequence). The CDR3 has 15 residues. Here the CDR3 reads CASSFLREVNSPLHF. The DNA for the CDR3 is TGTGCCAGCAGTTTTTTGAGGGAGGTTAATTCACCCCTCCACTTT.

The sample holds a few counts of this clonotype. This chain connects TRBV7-3 to TRBJ2-7; D might be TRBD1 or TRBD2, each matching 5 bases. The CDR3 has 15 residues. V lost 5 bases and J lost 5, with 19 bases in between. Germline CDR1 is SGHTA and CDR2 is FQGTGA. The CDR3 coding sequence is TGTGCCAGCAGCCCCGCCGAGGGACCGGTAAACGAGCAGTACTTC. This sequence encodes CASSPAEGPVNEQYF.

This clonotype has a count of ten or more. The gene calls are TRBV28 and TRBJ2-3, with 7 bases fitting TRBD1. Germline CDR1 is MDHEN and CDR2 is SYDVKM. Unmatched junction bases numbered 5, after V lost 6 bases and J lost 2 bases. The CDR3 length is 14 residues. This CDR3 reads CASSPGGPTDTQYF. For the CDR3, the DNA is TGTGCCAGCAGCCCAGGGGGTCCCACAGATACGCAGTATTTT.

About this clonotype itself: Possible read error: a much larger clone is one base away. This rearrangement joins TRBV20-1 to TRBJ2-6, with D perhaps TRBD1 or TRBD2 (5 bases each). The germline V gene has CDR1 DFQATT and CDR2 SNEGSKA (reference sequence). The CDR3 is 19 residues long. The V end was cut by 0 bases, the J end by 1 base, with 19 bases between. CDR3 coding DNA: TGCAGTGCTAGAGATCGTCGGGTTGGGGGTTTTTCTGGGGCCAACGTCCTGACTTTC. Translated, it gives CSARDRRVGGFSGANVLTF.

This clonotype was seen only a few times. V usage is TRBV29-1 and J usage is TRBJ2-1, with 8 bases matching TRBD2. The V gene's germline CDR1 is SQVTM and CDR2 ANQGSEA. V shed 6 bases, J shed 4 bases, and the junction held 8 bases outside the gene matches. This CDR3 has 14 amino acids. The DNA for the CDR3 is TGCAGCGTATTACTAGCGGAGCTATACAATGAGCAGTTCTTC. Protein: CSVLLAELYNEQFF.

This clonotype has only one observation. The chain uses TRBV18 and TRBJ2-5, with a tentative D call TRBD1 (5 bases). The closer fit of TRBJ2-7 to the DNA end suggests the J call may be wrong. Per the germline V gene, CDR1 is KGHSH and CDR2 is LQKENI. The CDR3 spans 13 residues. Here the CDR3 reads CASSPSRDYEQYF. The CDR3 bases are TGTGCCAGCTCACCAAGCAGGGATTACGAGCAGTACTTC.

This chain joins TRBV29-1 and TRBJ2-3, with TRBD2 identical over 8 bases. Germline loops: CDR1 SQVTM, CDR2 ANQGSEA. This CDR3 has 14 amino acids. J gave up 1 base and V 4 bases, and 4 bases lay outside the gene matches. The CDR3 here is CSVGAGAGTDTQYF. The CDR3 DNA reads TGCAGCGTTGGAGCGGGGGCCGGCACAGATACGCAGTATTTT.

The J gene is TRBJ1-1, the V gene TRBV12-3 or TRBV12-4; D may be TRBD1 (5 bases). Between the trimmed V and J ends, which lost 0 bases and 9 bases, there was a span of 8 bases. This CDR3 is 12 amino acids long. CDR3 DNA sequence: TGTGCCAGCAGTTTAGCGGGACGCCAAGCTTTCTTT. As protein: CASSLAGRQAFF.

This sequence joins TRBV6-5 and TRBJ2-7; either TRBD1 or TRBD2 may fit D (5 bases each). Germline CDR1 is MNHEY and CDR2 is SVGAGI. Deletions cut 2 bases from V and 3 bases from J, with 17 bases between. CDR3 size: 16 residues. DNA for the CDR3: TGTGCCAGCAGTTACAGCGGCAGGGCCCTGTACTACGAGCAGTACTTC. This gives the protein CASSYSGRALYYEQYF.

The chain employs TRBV6-6 and TRBJ2-4; 7 positions match TRBD1. The DNA end is a closer match to TRBJ2-7, so the J assignment may be wrong. Germline CDR1 is MNHNY and CDR2 is SVGAGI (reference sequence). This CDR3 has 14 amino acids. The CDR3 protein is CASSYEGATYEQYF. The CDR3 nucleotides are TGTGCCAGCAGCTACGAGGGGGCCACCTACGAGCAGTACTTC.

This clonotype has at least ten counts. V gene TRBV5-1 combines with J gene TRBJ1-2, with D possibly matching TRBD1 (5 bases). The CDR3 has 15 residues. Trimming removed 3 bases from V and 8 bases from J, with 20 bases in between. Germline loops: CDR1 SGHRS, CDR2 YFSETQ. CDR3 bases: TGCGCCAGCAGCTACGGAGGAGGGGCCAGTTTGGGCTACACCTTC. Amino acids: CASSYGGGASLGYTF.

Many counts were recorded for this clonotype. The chain links TRBV27 to TRBJ2-5; D is unresolved. The CDR3 length is 15 residues. Deletions cut 6 bases from V and 3 bases from J, with 17 bases between. Per the germline V gene, CDR1 is MNHEY and CDR2 is SMNVEV (reference sequence). CDR3 DNA: TGTGCCAGCAGGGGTACTTGGCTTATTGAAGAGACCCAGTACTTC. Translating gives CASRGTWLIEETQYF.

This clonotype appeared a few times. The J gene is TRBJ1-1, the V gene TRBV29-1, with 9 bases lining up with TRBD1. The trim removed 6 bases at V and 7 bases at J, leaving 15 bases unmatched. Per germline, CDR1 SQVTM and CDR2 ANQGSEA. The CDR3 sequence is 15 residues long. The DNA of the CDR3 is TGCAGCGTAGAAAAAAAGGGACAGGGTCCCGGTGAAGCTTTCTTT. Its translation is CSVEKKGQGPGEAFF.

The chain employs TRBV4-1 and TRBJ1-5, with TRBD1 matching 7 bases. The CDR3 covers 16 residues. V lost 0 bases, J lost 9 bases, and 11 bases stayed unmatched. The germline gives CDR1 MGHRA, CDR2 YSYEKL. The CDR3 loop is CASSQDIQGLWGPQHF. The CDR3 DNA is TGCGCCAGCAGCCAAGATATACAGGGGCTTTGGGGGCCCCAGCATTTT.

This chain links TRBV20-1 with TRBJ1-2, with D tentatively TRBD1 (6 bases). V was shortened by 6 bases and J by 4 bases, with 18 bases between the two germline ends. The CDR3 spans 14 residues. Germline loops: CDR1 DFQATT, CDR2 SNEGSKA (reference sequence). CDR3: CSAASSDSLYGYTF. The CDR3 coding sequence is TGCAGTGCCGCCTCCTCGGACAGTCTCTATGGCTACACCTTC.

This chain links TRBV20-1 with TRBJ2-7, with D perhaps matching TRBD2 (5 bases). Trimming stripped 6 bases from V and 0 bases from J, with 12 bases between. The V gene's germline CDR1 is DFQATT and CDR2 SNEGSKA (reference sequence). The CDR3 length is 13 residues. The DNA of the CDR3 is TGCAGTGCCTCGGACTTGTTCTCCTACGAGCAGTACTTC. Translated, it gives CSASDLFSYEQYF.

The chain is built from TRBV29-1 and TRBJ1-4; possible D gene TRBD1, 5 bases. The CDR3 sequence is 13 residues long. CDR1 SQVTM and CDR2 ANQGSEA come from the germline V gene. Trimming took off 7 bases at V and 8 bases at J, with 17 bases between the two ends. CDR3 residues: CSGMVQGGEKLFF. As DNA, the CDR3 is TGCAGCGGGATGGTCCAGGGAGGAGAAAAACTGTTTTTT.